This TCR beta chain came from a study of shared clonotypes between healthy human individuals. Naive CD4+ cells were CD45RA-selected; the remaining cells were memory. Study-wide results and caveats: The sole specimen, blood, was sampled, and tissue repertoires likely differ. Unshared clonotypes carried lower generation probabilities than those common to all four donors.

This clone was counted a few times. Its matching antigen is unknown. A deep-level run was used for the assay. Method: immunoSEQ multiplex PCR; TCRdb's copy keeps in-frame clones and lacks some. The sample has about 1 million clones; 75% are singletons. The germline V gene encodes CDR1 GTSNPN and CDR2 SVGIG (reference sequence). J was trimmed by 8 bases and V by 0 bases; bases with no gene match: 6. The CDR3 contains 14 residues. Specimen: memory CD4+ T cells sorted from blood. Sample subset: CD45RA-negative fraction. The TCR sequence derives from a man between 18 and 29 years old in good health. This chain joins TRBV30 and TRBJ1-4, with 7 bases that match TRBD1. The CDR3 coding sequence is TGTGCCTGGAGTGTACAGGGACAGACCGAAAAACTGTTTTTT. It translates to CAWSVQGQTEKLFF. The complete variable domain, with remaining parts taken from reference TRBV30 and TRBJ1-4, reads SQTIHQWPATLVQPVGSPLSLECTVEGTSNPNLYWYRQAAGRGLQLLFYSVGIGQISSEVPQNLSASRPQDRQFILSSKKLLLSDSGFYLCAWSVQGQTEKLFFGSGTQLSVL.